One and the same sample provided the 22 T cell receptor beta chains below, sequenced in a study of tumor and adjacent non-tumor tissue in lung cancer. Three rounds of nested PCR, following a modified ARM-PCR protocol, produced the TCRbeta library. TCRdb re-derived calls from the multiplex PCR reads in MiXCR, one entry per CDR3 protein. The sample holds 75,000 to 95,000 distinct CDR3 sequences, about 66% seen once. The template was RNA from unsorted bulk tissue. Sequencing was performed on lung tumor tissue. Source of these receptors: a man aged 55 to 70 with non-small cell lung cancer.

In the case of this clonotype: A read error may produce the germline difference seen at one junction end. This chain joins TRBV10-3 and TRBJ2-7, with D hard to call. Germline assignment: CDR1 ENHRY and CDR2 SYGVKD. This CDR3 has 11 amino acids. The CDR3 loop reads CVISNGEAARF. The CDR3 DNA sequence: TGTGTCATCAGTAACGGAGAGGCTGCTCGCTTC.

Comments on this clonotype: The CDR3 carries no conserved terminal phenylalanine or tryptophan, so it likely arises from a read error. The rearrangement joins TRBV7-9 to TRBJ2-5; unclear D gene. CDR1 is SEHNR, CDR2 FQNEAQ, per germline (reference sequence). This CDR3 has 15 amino acids. Trimming shortened V by 1 base and J by 4 bases, and 13 bases separated the two germline ends. The CDR3 here is CASSLGAGAAETQYL. CDR3 nucleotides: TGTGCCAGCAGCTTAGGGGCAGGAGCTGCAGAGACCCAGTACTTA.

A word on this clonotype: The CDR3 end shows no conserved phenylalanine or tryptophan, and so a read error is likely. The chain carries TRBV12-3 or TRBV12-4 and TRBJ2-1; 7 bases are a match to TRBD2. The CDR3 is made up of 14 amino acids. CDR3 protein: CVSNLGGSHNEQFV. In DNA form, the CDR3 reads TGTGTCAGCAACCTGGGCGGGAGCCACAATGAGCAGTTCGTC.

The chain joins TRBV29-1 to TRBJ2-1; D unresolved. V dropped 6 bases and J dropped 6 bases, with 15 bases sitting between them. Germline V gene sequence: CDR1 SQVTM, CDR2 ANQGSEA. The CDR3 covers 13 residues. Here the CDR3 reads CSVRSRGSNEQFF. The CDR3 coding sequence is TGCAGCGTAAGGTCCCGCGGTAGCAATGAGCAGTTCTTC.

This clonotype was counted many times. The chain recombines TRBV12-3 or TRBV12-4 with TRBJ2-5, with 7 bases matching TRBD2. With 7 bases clipped from V and 4 bases from J, the junction kept 6 bases outside the gene matches. The CDR3 length is 13 residues. CDR3: CASTGGRGETQYF. In nucleotides, the CDR3 is TGTGCCAGCACCGGCGGGAGAGGAGAGACCCAGTACTTC.

A remark on this clonotype: It may be a read error: a sequence one base away is much more abundant. The chain couples TRBV7-9 to TRBJ1-1, with D possibly matching TRBD1 (6 bases). Germline V gene data show CDR1 as SEHNR and CDR2 as FQNEAQ (reference sequence). The CDR3 length is 16 residues. V shed 2 bases and J shed 3 bases, with 16 bases lying between them. CDR3 DNA sequence: TGTGCCAGCAGCTTACTGATGAAGGGGGGGTACACTGAAGCTTTCTTT. Amino acid sequence: CASSLLMKGGYTEAFF. Based on the CDR3 plus reference TRBV7-9 and TRBJ1-1, the full variable domain is DTGVSQNPRHKITKRGQNVTFRCDPISEHNRLYWYRQTLGQGPEFLTYFQNEAQLEKSRLLSDRFSAERPKGSFSTLEIQRTEQGDSAMYLCASSLLMKGGYTEAFFGQGTRLTVV.

This clonotype came up many times. A read error may account for a junction end that differs from germline. CDR3 in amino acids: CAGSPESGRAGEQFF. CDR3 bases: TGCGCCGGCAGCCCCGAAAGCGGGAGGGCCGGTGAGCAGTTCTTC. V usage is TRBV5-1 and J usage is TRBJ2-1, with 10 bases that match TRBD2. The CDR3 is made up of 15 amino acids. CDR1 is SGHRS, CDR2 YFSETQ, per germline.

The chain links TRBV6-6 to TRBJ1-5, with 8 bases identical to TRBD1. V lost 5 bases to trimming and J lost 7 bases; unmatched junction nucleotides: 22. This CDR3 is built from 19 residues. Germline CDR1 and CDR2: MNHNY and SVGAGI (reference sequence). DNA for the CDR3: TGTGCCAGCAGTCCACATATACAAATGGGACAGGAGGACGGACAGCCCCAGCATTTT. Translation: CASSPHIQMGQEDGQPQHF.

Of note for this clonotype: One end of the junction fails to match germline, which may point to a read error. V is TRBV6-2 or TRBV6-3 and J is TRBJ2-7; tentatively, D is TRBD1 (5 bases). The CDR3 extends over 16 amino acids. CDR1 is MNHEY and CDR2 is SVGEGT in the germline V gene. The CDR3 region is CASSSTRTWGGYEHYF. The DNA for the CDR3 is TGTGCCAGCAGTTCCACCCGTACATGGGGCGGTTACGAGCACTATTTC.

For this clonotype: At one boundary the junction diverges from the germline segment, which might be a read error. CDR3 DNA sequence: TGTGCCATCACCGAGACACCTGCGGACACCCGGGAGCTGTTTTTT. It translates to CAITETPADTRELFF. The chain links TRBV10-3 to TRBJ2-2; weak D call: TRBD1 (5 bases). Germline CDR1 and CDR2: ENHRY and SYGVKD. The CDR3 extends over 15 amino acids.

This clonotype was seen at least ten times. The V gene is TRBV5-5, the J gene TRBJ2-7; 7 nucleotides match TRBD1. CDR3 length: 14 amino acids. V dropped 0 bases and J dropped 5; count of bases not matched to a gene: 5. The germline gives CDR1 SGHKS, CDR2 YYEKEE (reference sequence). CDR3 sequence: CASSLEAGGNEQYF. The CDR3 DNA is TGTGCCAGCAGCTTGGAGGCAGGGGGAAACGAGCAGTACTTC.

A remark on this clonotype: One end of the junction does not line up with germline, which may come from a read error. J is TRBJ2-5 and V is TRBV11-2; possibly TRBD2 for D (5 bases). Germline lookup yields CDR1 SGHAT and CDR2 FQNNGV. The CDR3 runs 15 residues. The CDR3 region is CASSLALPGGETQCF. The CDR3 nucleotides are TGTGCCAGCAGCTTAGCCCTCCCAGGAGGAGAGACCCAGTGCTTC.

In its sample, this clonotype was seen once. Sequence at one end of the junction differs from germline and may be a read error. The J gene is TRBJ1-5, the V gene TRBV5-1, with TRBD1 matching 7 bases. Germline V lookup: CDR1 SGHRS, CDR2 YFSETQ. The CDR3 consists of 14 residues. This CDR3 is CASSLSEAGQPKHF. The CDR3 DNA reads TGCGCCAGCAGCTTGTCAGAGGCGGGACAGCCCAAGCATTTT.

The CDR3 sequence is CASIPWTGNNQPQHF. CDR3 nucleotides: TGTGCCAGCATCCCATGGACAGGGAACAATCAGCCCCAGCATTTT. The chain has TRBV7-8 and TRBJ1-5; 8 bases fit TRBD1. The CDR3 totals 15 residues. V was pared by 7 bases and J by 3 bases, with 8 bases of the junction left unmatched. Germline assignment: CDR1 SGHVS and CDR2 FQNEAQ.

For this clonotype: The CDR3 does not close with the conserved phenylalanine or tryptophan, likely indicating a read error. The DNA is omitted, as the CDR3 cannot be located on it reliably, and the CDR3 follows TCRdb's listing. V is TRBV5-4 and J is TRBJ2-7; TRBD1 reflects the table's D call only, with no check against the DNA. Germline V lookup: CDR1 SGHNT, CDR2 YYREEE (reference sequence). Counting both end residues, the CDR3 totals 14 amino acids. The CDR3 region is CASSQGQTNYEQYL.

As for this clonotype: Because it lacks the conserved phenylalanine or tryptophan at the end, this CDR3 is likely a read error. This chain joins TRBV11-1 and TRBJ2-7, with no clear D. CDR1 and CDR2 (germline): SGHAT, FQDESV (reference sequence). V dropped 3 bases and J dropped 9 bases, with 18 bases sitting between them. The CDR3 has 14 amino acids. This CDR3 is CASSFPGGAYGQYL. For the CDR3, the DNA is TGTGCCAGCAGCTTTCCCGGCGGCGCCTATGGGCAGTACTTA.

Comments on this clonotype: One end of the junction does not line up with germline, which may come from a read error. This chain joins TRBV12-3 or TRBV12-4 and TRBJ2-3, with 8 positions matching TRBD2. The CDR3 has 16 amino acids. CDR3 amino acids: CASTRGEAGASDTQYF. The CDR3 nucleotides read TGTGCTAGCACTCGCGGAGAAGCGGGAGCCTCAGATACGCAGTATTTT.

The chain joins TRBV12-3 or TRBV12-4 to TRBJ2-2; D assignment may be TRBD1 or TRBD2 (6 bases each). Trimming stripped 2 bases from V and 15 bases from J, with 25 bases between. The CDR3 is 16 amino acids. The CDR3 reads CASSLSRDTHPGDLFF. The CDR3 nucleotides are TGTGCCAGCAGTTTATCCCGGGACACTCACCCCGGGGACTTGTTTTTT.

A remark on this clonotype: At one end the junction does not follow the germline gene, possibly because of a read error. V usage is TRBV4-1 and J usage is TRBJ2-3, with 8 bases aligning to TRBD2. The CDR3 length is 16 residues. Germline V gives CDR1 MGHRA, CDR2 YSYEKL. The CDR3 coding sequence is TGCGCCAGCAGGCTCAGCGGGGGAGATAGCACAGATATGCAGTATTTT. Translation: CASRLSGGDSTDMQYF.

On this clonotype: Without the conserved terminal phenylalanine or tryptophan, this CDR3 likely stems from a read error. CDR3: CTSSFQGWEQYI. CDR3 sequence (DNA): TGTACCAGCAGCTTCCAGGGTTGGGAGCAGTACATC. The genes are TRBV6-1 and TRBJ2-7; a weak D match, TRBD1 (5 bases). The CDR3 consists of 12 residues. Looked up from germline, CDR1 is MNHNS and CDR2 is SASEGT.

This clonotype occurred once. This may stem from a read error, because a much larger clone lies one nucleotide away. J is TRBJ2-2 and V is TRBV11-2; D may be TRBD1 or TRBD2 (5 bases each). The CDR3 loop spans 16 amino acids. V was cut by 5 bases and J by 4 bases, with 17 bases left in between. Germline lookup yields CDR1 SGHAT and CDR2 FQNNGV. CDR3: CASSRVGTRGTGELFF. DNA for the CDR3: TGTGCCAGCAGCCGTGTCGGGACCCGGGGCACCGGGGAGCTGTTTTTT.

A remark on this clonotype: This sequence may be a read error, since a much larger clone differs from it by one base. V is TRBV7-9 and J is TRBJ2-7, with 8 positions matching TRBD1. The germline V gene encodes CDR1 SEHNR and CDR2 FQNEAQ (reference sequence). There are 15 residues in the CDR3. CDR3 nucleotide sequence: TGTGCCAGCAGCTTAGGACAGACAGGGGATTCCGAGCGGTACTTC. Translating it yields CASSLGQTGDSERYF.